A single sample gave rise to the 13 T cell receptor beta chains below, sequenced in a study of monozygotic twins with inflammatory bowel disease. TCRdb re-called the 5' RACE reads; every CDR3 protein appears as one record, without DNA. The clone table shows more than 300,000 distinct CDR3 sequences, with the ten largest holding 2% to 3%. The sequencing sample was made of blood. These receptors all stem from a human donor with ulcerative colitis or Crohn's disease, or a healthy co-twin of an affected twin (not recorded which).

Judged by frequency, this clonotype is medium-sized (0.01 to 0.1%). The CDR3 here is CASSFQIRVYEQYF. The rearrangement uses TRBV12-3 or TRBV12-4 and TRBJ2-7. The CDR3 contains 14 residues.

V usage is TRBV29-1 and J usage is TRBJ2-7; TCRdb's D gene call, TRBD1, goes unchecked for lack of DNA. The length of the CDR3 is 15 residues. CDR1 and CDR2 from the germline V gene are SQVTM and ANQGSEA. This CDR3 reads CSVDSESGQGYEQYF.

The chain has TRBV27 and TRBJ1-1. This CDR3 contains 14 residues. CDR1 MNHEY and CDR2 SMNVEV come from the germline V gene (reference sequence). The CDR3 here is CASSSRRIKTEAFF.

The gene calls are TRBV4-2 and TRBJ1-2; TCRdb calls TRBD1, which cannot be checked without DNA. CDR3 length: 16 amino acids. CDR1 and CDR2 from the germline V gene are LGHNA and YNFKEQ. CDR3 sequence: CASSQDENREVKGYTF.

V is TRBV7-9 and J is TRBJ1-2. Germline V CDR1 and CDR2: SEHNR, FQNEAQ (reference sequence). The CDR3 has 17 residues. The CDR3 here is CASSSDRLLTFRHGYTF.

This chain uses TRBV5-1 with TRBJ2-1; TCRdb's D gene call, TRBD1, goes unchecked for lack of DNA. Germline loops: CDR1 SGHRS, CDR2 YFSETQ. The CDR3 spans 15 residues. CDR3 residues: CASSSGQLSYNEQFF.

The rearrangement links TRBV7-3 to TRBJ2-1; TCRdb proposes TRBD2, but this gene call is untestable without DNA. There are 16 residues in the CDR3. Germline V gene lookup returns CDR1 SGHTA and CDR2 FQGTGA. The CDR3: CASSPMGLAGGNEQFF.

The rearrangement joins TRBV4-3 to TRBJ2-7; TCRdb lists TRBD2, though no DNA is available to test this call. The CDR3 runs to 16 residues. Germline values: CDR1 LGHNA, CDR2 YSLEER. CDR3 loop: CASSQGGGTKTGEQYF.

The chain carries TRBV4-2 and TRBJ2-5. Germline-derived CDR1 and CDR2 are LGHNA and YNFKEQ. The CDR3 is 13 amino acids. The CDR3 here is CASSQGIGGTQYF.

This chain links TRBV15 with TRBJ2-7; the D gene TCRdb calls, TRBD1, cannot be checked with no DNA. This CDR3 region has 14 residues. CDR1 and CDR2 (germline): LNHNV, YYDKDF (reference sequence). The CDR3 is CATSFWDSSYEQYF.

V gene TRBV7-2 combines with J gene TRBJ2-1; there is no DNA to check the TCRdb D call of TRBD2. CDR1 and CDR2 from the germline V gene are SGHTA and FQGNSA. The CDR3 contains 16 residues. The CDR3 spells CASTSRLAGGEYEQFF.

The chain combines TRBV13 with TRBJ2-7; TCRdb calls TRBD2, which cannot be checked without DNA. The CDR3 has 15 amino acids. Looked up from germline, CDR1 is PRHDT and CDR2 is FYEKMQ (reference sequence). CDR3 region: CASSRYAAGNYEQYF. Based on the CDR3 plus reference TRBV13 and TRBJ2-7, the full variable domain is AAGVIQSPRHLIKEKRETATLKCYPIPRHDTVYWYQQGPGQDPQFLISFYEKMQSDKGSIPDRFSAQQFSDYHSELNMSSLELGDSALYFCASSRYAAGNYEQYFGPGTRLTVT.

The chain recombines TRBV4-1 with TRBJ2-7. The germline V gene has CDR1 MGHRA and CDR2 YSYEKL. The CDR3 covers 16 residues. The chain's CDR3 is CASSLADIESSYEQYF.